Shown below are 21 T cell receptor beta chains from a single sample sequenced in a study of OX40 agonist ivuxolimab in advanced cancers. Produced via immunoSEQ multiplex PCR; TCRdb's table is partial and in-frame only. The table records about 59,000 clones, about 92% of them present only once. Source: CD4+ or CD8+ T cells sorted from blood, taken in a trial of the OX40 agonist ivuxolimab. The receptors here all came from an adult with an advanced solid tumor such as melanoma, head and neck, liver or kidney cancer.

The chain links TRBV6-1 to TRBJ2-3, with D perhaps being TRBD1 or TRBD2 (5 bases each). Trimming took off 4 bases at V and 2 bases at J, with 19 bases between the two ends. Germline CDR1 MNHNS, CDR2 SASEGT. CDR3 length: 17 residues. The CDR3 nucleotides are TGTGCCAGCAGTGGTTGGGGACCAGCGGACTCCACAGATACGCAGTATTTT. This codes for CASSGWGPADSTDTQYF.

The J gene is TRBJ2-7, the V gene TRBV11-2; TRBD1 matches at 9 bases. The CDR3 length is 15 residues. Germline-derived CDR1 and CDR2 are SGHAT and FQNNGV. The J segment lost 4 bases and the V segment lost 6 bases, leaving 10 bases of the junction unmatched. CDR3 in amino acids: CASSPSQGATYEQYF. Here the CDR3 DNA reads TGTGCCAGCAGTCCTTCACAGGGGGCGACATACGAGCAGTACTTC.

The V and J genes are TRBV6-5 and TRBJ2-1; no reliable D call. Germline CDR1 and CDR2: MNHEY and SVGAGI. This CDR3 is built from 13 residues. With 5 bases removed from V and 0 bases from J, the gap between germline ends came to 5 bases. The CDR3, as DNA: TGTGCCAGCAGTCACTACTCCTACAATGAGCAGTTCTTC. It encodes CASSHYSYNEQFF.

This clone was seen only once. This sequence joins TRBV30 and TRBJ1-2; D is uncertain. V gave up 2 bases and J gave up 4 bases, with 8 bases separating them. This CDR3 comprises 12 residues. Germline CDR1 reads GTSNPN; CDR2 reads SVGIG (reference sequence). The CDR3 region has the DNA TGTGCCTGGAGTCCAGGAGGCTATGGCTACACCTTC. This translates into CAWSPGGYGYTF.

This clone was detected once. The rearrangement uses TRBV2 and TRBJ2-6; 12 nucleotides match TRBD2. The trim removed 6 bases at V and 0 bases at J, leaving 3 bases unmatched. Germline CDR1 is SNHLY and CDR2 is FYNNEI. This CDR3 is built from 17 residues. The CDR3 region has the DNA TGTGCCAGCAGCGGACTAGCGGGAATCTCTGGGGCCAACGTCCTGACTTTC. Translating it yields CASSGLAGISGANVLTF.

The V call is TRBV7-9, the J call TRBJ1-1; D remains ambiguous. Deletions cut 1 base from V and 7 bases from J, with 7 bases between. CDR3 length: 12 residues. Looked up from germline, CDR1 is SEHNR and CDR2 is FQNEAQ (reference sequence). As DNA, the CDR3 is TGTGCCAGCAGCTTAGGCGGATTTGAAGCTTTCTTT. Protein: CASSLGGFEAFF.

The genes are TRBV11-3 and TRBJ2-3, with 9 positions matching TRBD1. The V segment lost 6 bases and the J segment 2 bases; nucleotides outside the gene matches: 3. The germline gives CDR1 SGHNT, CDR2 YENEEA. CDR3 length: 14 amino acids. The DNA for the CDR3 is TGTGCCAGCAGGCACAGGGGGCCCACAGATACGCAGTATTTT. It translates to CASRHRGPTDTQYF.

The chain couples TRBV15 to TRBJ2-7; D remains unclear. This CDR3 spans 15 amino acids. Germline V lookup: CDR1 LNHNV, CDR2 YYDKDF (reference sequence). Trimming cost V 0 bases and J 2 bases, with 11 bases left between them. The DNA for the CDR3 is TGTGCCACCAGCAGAGATTATGGGGTTGCCTACGAGCAGTACTTC. It codes for CATSRDYGVAYEQYF.

The CDR3 protein is CASSLGGGDYEQYF. CDR3 DNA: TGTGCCAGCAGCTTAGGCGGGGGGGACTACGAGCAGTACTTC. This sequence joins TRBV11-2 and TRBJ2-7; 9 nucleotides line up with TRBD2. The CDR3 sequence is 14 residues long. Losses at the gene ends were 1 base for V and 3 bases for J; bases not matched to a gene: 1. Germline V lookup: CDR1 SGHAT, CDR2 FQNNGV.

V gene TRBV6-5 combines with J gene TRBJ1-2; TRBD1 agrees at 8 bases. The trim removed 6 bases at V and 5 bases at J, leaving 8 bases unmatched. Germline loops: CDR1 MNHEY, CDR2 SVGAGI. CDR3 size: 14 residues. The CDR3 DNA reads TGTGCCAGCAGCCGCGGACAGGGCGGATATGGCTACACCTTC. As protein: CASSRGQGGYGYTF.

Only one count was recorded for this clone. The chain joins TRBV5-4 to TRBJ2-1, with 8 bases fitting TRBD1. The J segment lost 9 bases and the V segment lost 4 bases, leaving 3 bases of the junction unmatched. The V gene's germline CDR1 is SGHNT and CDR2 YYREEE (reference sequence). CDR3 length: 12 amino acids. The CDR3 protein is CASSPGGGEQFF. CDR3 DNA sequence: TGTGCCAGCAGCCCAGGGGGCGGTGAGCAGTTCTTC.

The chain joins TRBV6-1 to TRBJ2-7; 8 nucleotides match TRBD1. The V gene end was trimmed by 6 bases and the J gene end by 3 bases; junction bases not matched to a gene: 7. The CDR3 spans 14 residues. Looked up from germline, CDR1 is MNHNS and CDR2 is SASEGT. The CDR3 is CASRAGQGNYEQYF. Here the CDR3 DNA reads TGTGCCAGCAGGGCAGGACAGGGAAACTACGAGCAGTACTTC.

The genes are TRBV4-1 and TRBJ1-5, with D maybe TRBD1 (5 bases). The CDR3 is 14 residues long. V lost 1 base to trimming and J lost 9 bases, with 13 bases between them. Germline-derived CDR1 and CDR2 are MGHRA and YSYEKL. Here the CDR3 reads CASSQVFLTAPQHF. The CDR3 DNA sequence: TGCGCCAGCAGCCAAGTCTTCTTGACAGCGCCCCAGCATTTT.

The chain recombines TRBV7-3 with TRBJ1-2, with D perhaps TRBD1 (5 bases). V was shortened by 0 bases and J by 8 bases, with 13 bases between the two germline ends. CDR1 is SGHTA, CDR2 FQGTGA, per germline. CDR3 length equals 14 residues. CDR3 protein: CASSLTHRDGGYTF. CDR3 sequence (DNA): TGTGCCAGCAGCTTAACTCACCGGGACGGAGGCTACACCTTC.

The V gene is TRBV4-3, the J gene TRBJ1-6; D is ambiguous. Germline CDR1 reads LGHNA; CDR2 reads YSLEER. Trimming removed 0 bases at V and 11 bases at J, with 8 bases between. This CDR3 spans 13 amino acids. CDR3 DNA: TGCGCCAGCAGCCAAGATGGGTGGACACCCCTCCACTTT. It is translated as CASSQDGWTPLHF.

The V gene is TRBV2, the J gene TRBJ2-7, with D perhaps assigned TRBD1 or TRBD2 (5 bases each). CDR1 is SNHLY and CDR2 is FYNNEI in the germline V gene. This CDR3 region has 13 residues. Trimming took off 5 bases at V and 5 bases at J, with 13 bases between the two ends. The CDR3 nucleotides read TGTGCCAGCAGTTTTAGGGACCGGGACGAGCAGTACTTC. It codes for CASSFRDRDEQYF.

The rearrangement links TRBV6-5 to TRBJ2-1, with D unresolved. V was cut by 8 bases and J by 6 bases, with 5 bases left in between. Germline V lookup: CDR1 MNHEY, CDR2 SVGAGI. The CDR3 has 10 amino acids. The CDR3 nucleotides are TGTGCCAGCGGTATCAATGAGCAGTTCTTC. Its translation is CASGINEQFF.

The CDR3 is CASSWGTGGNEKLFF. The CDR3 region has the DNA TGTGCCAGCAGCTGGGGGACAGGGGGTAATGAAAAACTGTTTTTT. V usage is TRBV5-6 and J usage is TRBJ1-4, with 11 bases matching TRBD1. Germline CDR1 SGHDT, CDR2 YYEEEE. The CDR3 is 15 residues long. V was pared by 3 bases and J by 4 bases, with 2 bases of the junction left unmatched.

This sequence joins TRBV4-3 and TRBJ2-3; TRBD2 aligns across 7 bases. The CDR3 extends over 17 amino acids. Germline CDR1 and CDR2: LGHNA and YSLEER. V was clipped by 4 bases and J by 4 bases; unmatched bases: 14. The DNA of the CDR3 is TGCGCCAGCAGCCCCCTGGTGGCTAGCGGCTCCCCAGATACGCAGTATTTT. This sequence encodes CASSPLVASGSPDTQYF.

Worth noting for this clone: The sample holds other DNA sequences that translate to the same CDR3. The chain couples TRBV6-1 to TRBJ2-3; 10 bases are shared with TRBD2. In germline, CDR1 is MNHNS, CDR2 SASEGT. V trimming: 6 bases; J trimming: 1 base; junction bases outside the gene matches: 4. The CDR3 has 15 amino acids. Here the CDR3 DNA reads TGTGCCAGCAGGGTTCTAGCGGGGGGCACAGATACGCAGTATTTT. It specifies CASRVLAGGTDTQYF.

This rearrangement joins TRBV27 to TRBJ1-1; TRBD1 agrees at 7 bases. CDR1 is MNHEY and CDR2 is SMNVEV in the germline V gene (reference sequence). The CDR3 consists of 14 residues. After removal of 5 bases from V and 5 bases from J, the junction contained 8 bases not matched to a gene. CDR3 DNA: TGTGCCAGCAGTCAGACAGGGATTCGGACTGAAGCTTTCTTT. It encodes CASSQTGIRTEAFF.